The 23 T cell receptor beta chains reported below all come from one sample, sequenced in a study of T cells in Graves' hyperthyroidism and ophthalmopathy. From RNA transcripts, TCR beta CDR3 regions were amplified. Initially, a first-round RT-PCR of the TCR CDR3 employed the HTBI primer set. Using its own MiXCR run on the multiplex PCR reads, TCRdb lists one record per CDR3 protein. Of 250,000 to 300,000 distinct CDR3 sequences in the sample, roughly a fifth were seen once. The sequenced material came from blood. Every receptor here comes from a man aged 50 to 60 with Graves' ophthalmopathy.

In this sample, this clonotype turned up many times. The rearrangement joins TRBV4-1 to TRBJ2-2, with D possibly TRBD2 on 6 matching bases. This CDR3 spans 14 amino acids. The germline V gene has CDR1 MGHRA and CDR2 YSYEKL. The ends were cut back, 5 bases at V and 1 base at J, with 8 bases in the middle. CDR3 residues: CASSGRGNTGELFF. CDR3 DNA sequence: TGCGCCAGCAGCGGGCGGGGGAACACCGGGGAGCTGTTTTTT.

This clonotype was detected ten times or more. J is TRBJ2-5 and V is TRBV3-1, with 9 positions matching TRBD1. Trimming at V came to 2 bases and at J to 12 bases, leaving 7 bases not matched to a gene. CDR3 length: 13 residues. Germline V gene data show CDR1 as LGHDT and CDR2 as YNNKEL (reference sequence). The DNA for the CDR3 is TGTGCCAGCAGCCAACGGGGAGGACAGGGGAAGTACTTC. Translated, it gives CASSQRGGQGKYF.

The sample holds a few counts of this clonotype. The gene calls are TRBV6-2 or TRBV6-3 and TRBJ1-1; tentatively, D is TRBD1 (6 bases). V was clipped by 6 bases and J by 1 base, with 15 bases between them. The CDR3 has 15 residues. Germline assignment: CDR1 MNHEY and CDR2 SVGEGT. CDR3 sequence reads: CASSLSPTGNTEAFF. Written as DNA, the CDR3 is TGTGCCAGCAGCCTCTCCCCGACAGGGAACACTGAAGCTTTCTTT.

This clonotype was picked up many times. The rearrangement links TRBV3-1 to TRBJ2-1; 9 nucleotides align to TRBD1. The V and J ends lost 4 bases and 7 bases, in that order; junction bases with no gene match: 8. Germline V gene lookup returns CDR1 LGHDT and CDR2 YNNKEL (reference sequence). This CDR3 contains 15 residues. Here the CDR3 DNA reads TGTGCCAGCAGCCCGCGCACAGGGGGCCCTAATGAGCAGTTCTTC. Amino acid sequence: CASSPRTGGPNEQFF.

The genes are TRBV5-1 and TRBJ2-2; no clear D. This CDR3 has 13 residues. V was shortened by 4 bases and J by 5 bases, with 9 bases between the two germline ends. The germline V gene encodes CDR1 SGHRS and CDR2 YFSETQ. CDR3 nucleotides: TGCGCCAGCAGCCCCTACGTTACCGGGGAGCTGTTTTTT. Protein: CASSPYVTGELFF. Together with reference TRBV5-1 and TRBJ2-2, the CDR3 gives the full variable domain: KAGVTQTPRYLIKTRGQQVTLSCSPISGHRSVSWYQQTPGQGLQFLFEYFSETQRNKGNFPGRFSGRQFSNSRSEMNVSTLELGDSALYLCASSPYVTGELFFGEGSRLTVL.

For the CDR3, the DNA is TGTGCCAGCGTTCGCCTCAATGAGCAGTTCTTC. Amino acid sequence: CASVRLNEQFF. The V and J genes are TRBV6-2 or TRBV6-3 and TRBJ2-1; D ambiguous. CDR3 size: 11 residues. Trimming took off 8 bases at V and 6 bases at J, with 8 bases between the two ends. Germline V gene lookup returns CDR1 MNHEY and CDR2 SVGEGT.

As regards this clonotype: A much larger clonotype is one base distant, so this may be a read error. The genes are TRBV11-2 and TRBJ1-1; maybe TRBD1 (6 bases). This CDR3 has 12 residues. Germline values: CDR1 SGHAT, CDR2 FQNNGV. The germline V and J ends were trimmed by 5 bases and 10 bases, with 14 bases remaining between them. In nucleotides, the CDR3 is TGTGCCAGCAGCCAGAGGGGGGCGGGAGCTTTCTTT. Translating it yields CASSQRGAGAFF. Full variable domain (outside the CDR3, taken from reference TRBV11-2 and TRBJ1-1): EAGVAQSPRYKIIEKRQSVAFWCNPISGHATLYWYQQILGQGPKLLIQFQNNGVVDDSQLPKDRFSAERLKGVDSTLKIQPAKLEDSAVYLCASSQRGAGAFFGQGTRLTVV.

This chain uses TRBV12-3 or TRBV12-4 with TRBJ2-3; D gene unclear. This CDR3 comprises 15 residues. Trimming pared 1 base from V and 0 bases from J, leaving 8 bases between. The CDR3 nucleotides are TGTGCCAGCAGTTTAGGGCCAGTCAGCACAGATACGCAGTATTTT. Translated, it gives CASSLGPVSTDTQYF.

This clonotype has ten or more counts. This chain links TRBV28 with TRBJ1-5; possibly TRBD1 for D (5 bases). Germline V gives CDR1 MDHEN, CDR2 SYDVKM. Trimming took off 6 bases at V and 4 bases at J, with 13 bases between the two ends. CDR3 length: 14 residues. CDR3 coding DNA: TGTGCCAGCAGGGTGGACAAGGTTAATCAGCCCCAGCATTTT. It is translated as CASRVDKVNQPQHF.

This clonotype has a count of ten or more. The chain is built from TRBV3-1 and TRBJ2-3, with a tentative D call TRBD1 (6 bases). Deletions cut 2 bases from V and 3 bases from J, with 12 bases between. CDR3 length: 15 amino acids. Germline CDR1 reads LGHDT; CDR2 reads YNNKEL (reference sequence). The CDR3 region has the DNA TGTGCCAGCAGCCAATTGGGGGCGCAGACAGATACGCAGTATTTT. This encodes CASSQLGAQTDTQYF.

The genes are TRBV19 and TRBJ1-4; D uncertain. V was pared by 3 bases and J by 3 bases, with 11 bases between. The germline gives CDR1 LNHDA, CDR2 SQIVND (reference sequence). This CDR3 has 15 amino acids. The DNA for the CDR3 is TGTGCCAGTAGTATCGGTCCTGGGGCTAATGAAAAACTGTTTTTT. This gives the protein CASSIGPGANEKLFF.

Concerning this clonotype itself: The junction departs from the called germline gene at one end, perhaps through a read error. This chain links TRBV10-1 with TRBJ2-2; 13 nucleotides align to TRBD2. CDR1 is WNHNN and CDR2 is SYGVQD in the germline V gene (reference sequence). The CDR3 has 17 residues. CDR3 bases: TGCGCCAGCATCCGGACTAGCGGGAGTAGGAACACCGGGGAGCCGTTTTTT. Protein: CASIRTSGSRNTGEPFF.

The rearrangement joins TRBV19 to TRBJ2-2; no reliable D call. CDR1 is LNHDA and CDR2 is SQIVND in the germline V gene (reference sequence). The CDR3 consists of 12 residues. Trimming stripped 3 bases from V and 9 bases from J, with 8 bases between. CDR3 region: CASSIGPWELFF. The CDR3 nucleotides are TGTGCCAGTAGTATTGGGCCCTGGGAGCTGTTTTTT.

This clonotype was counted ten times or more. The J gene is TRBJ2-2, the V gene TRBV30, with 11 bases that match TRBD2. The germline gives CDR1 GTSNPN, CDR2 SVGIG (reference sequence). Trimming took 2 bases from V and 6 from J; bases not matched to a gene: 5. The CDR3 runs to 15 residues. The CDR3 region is CAWSLTGLAAGELFF. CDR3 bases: TGTGCCTGGAGTCTTACGGGACTAGCGGCCGGGGAGCTGTTTTTT.

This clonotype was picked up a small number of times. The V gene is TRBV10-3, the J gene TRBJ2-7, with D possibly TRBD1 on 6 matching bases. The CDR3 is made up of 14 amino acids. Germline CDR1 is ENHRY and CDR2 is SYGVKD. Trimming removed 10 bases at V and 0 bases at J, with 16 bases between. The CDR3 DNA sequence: TGTGCCACCGAGACAGGACCCTCCTCCTACGAGCAGTACTTC. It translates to CATETGPSSYEQYF.

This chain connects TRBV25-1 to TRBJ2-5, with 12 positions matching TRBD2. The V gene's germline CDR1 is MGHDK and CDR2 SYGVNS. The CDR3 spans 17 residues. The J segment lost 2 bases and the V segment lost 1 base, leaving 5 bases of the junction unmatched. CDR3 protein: CASSEFWGTSGQETQYF. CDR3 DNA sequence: TGTGCCAGCAGTGAATTTTGGGGGACTAGCGGGCAAGAGACCCAGTACTTC. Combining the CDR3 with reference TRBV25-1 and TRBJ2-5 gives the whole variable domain EADIYQTPRYLVIGTGKKITLECSQTMGHDKMYWYQQDPGMELHLIHYSYGVNSTEKGDLSSESTVSRIRTEHFPLTLESARPSHTSQYLCASSEFWGTSGQETQYFGPGTRLLVL.

As DNA, the CDR3 is TGCGCCAGCAGCTTGGGCCGAACGGAAGAGACCCAGTACTTC. This codes for CASSLGRTEETQYF. The rearrangement joins TRBV5-1 to TRBJ2-5; unclear D gene. The V gene lost 0 bases and the J gene lost 3 bases, with 9 bases spanning the gap. CDR1 is SGHRS and CDR2 is YFSETQ in the germline V gene. There are 14 residues in the CDR3.

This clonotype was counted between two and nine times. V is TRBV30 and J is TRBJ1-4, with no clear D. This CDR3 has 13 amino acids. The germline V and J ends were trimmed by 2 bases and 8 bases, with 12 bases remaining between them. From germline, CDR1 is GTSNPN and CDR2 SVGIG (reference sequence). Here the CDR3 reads CAWSPDLGEKLFF. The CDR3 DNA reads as TGTGCCTGGAGTCCCGATTTGGGGGAAAAACTGTTTTTT.

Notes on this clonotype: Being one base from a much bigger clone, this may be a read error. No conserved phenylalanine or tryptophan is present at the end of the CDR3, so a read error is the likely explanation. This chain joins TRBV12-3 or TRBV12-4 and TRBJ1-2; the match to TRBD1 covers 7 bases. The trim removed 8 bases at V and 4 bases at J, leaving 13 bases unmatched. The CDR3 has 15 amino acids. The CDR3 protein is CASGDREMFGYGYTY. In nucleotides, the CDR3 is TGTGCCAGCGGAGACAGGGAAATGTTTGGCTATGGCTACACCTAC.

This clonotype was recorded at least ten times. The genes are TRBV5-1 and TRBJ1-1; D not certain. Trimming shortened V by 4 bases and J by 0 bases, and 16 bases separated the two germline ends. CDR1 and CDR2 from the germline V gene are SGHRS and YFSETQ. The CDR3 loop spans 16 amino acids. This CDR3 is CASSRPEGNMNTEAFF. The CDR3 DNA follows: TGCGCCAGCAGCCGCCCCGAGGGAAATATGAACACTGAAGCTTTCTTT.

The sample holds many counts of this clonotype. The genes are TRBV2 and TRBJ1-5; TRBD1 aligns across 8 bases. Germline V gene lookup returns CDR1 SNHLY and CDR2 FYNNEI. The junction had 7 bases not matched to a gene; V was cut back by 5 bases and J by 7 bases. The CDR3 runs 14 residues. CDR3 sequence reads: CASSSQGGIQPQHF. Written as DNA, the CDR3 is TGTGCCAGCAGTTCACAGGGGGGGATCCAGCCCCAGCATTTT.

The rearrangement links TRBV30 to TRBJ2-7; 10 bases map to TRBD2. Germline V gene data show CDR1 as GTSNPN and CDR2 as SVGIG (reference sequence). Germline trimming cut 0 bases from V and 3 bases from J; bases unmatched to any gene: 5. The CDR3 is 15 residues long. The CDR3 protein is CAWSVLAGEFYEQYF. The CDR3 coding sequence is TGTGCCTGGAGTGTCCTAGCGGGAGAGTTCTACGAGCAGTACTTC.

The CDR3 loop is CASSDQGERGGSNQPQHF. The DNA of the CDR3 is TGTGCCAGCAGTGACCAGGGGGAGAGGGGGGGTAGCAATCAGCCCCAGCATTTT. This chain links TRBV6-1 with TRBJ1-5, with 7 bases aligning to TRBD1. With V trimmed by 3 bases and J by 0 bases, 11 bases remained unmatched. The CDR3 spans 18 residues. Germline CDR1 is MNHNS and CDR2 is SASEGT.